This TCR beta chain was captured in a study of blood T cell repertoires in COVID-19. Across the study: The samples span acute and convalescent COVID-19 from the United States, Italy and Spain. In each case, the material was cDNA or gDNA derived from T cells, B-cell-depleted T cells, or PBMCs.

Original processing notes: Amplified reference gene primers provided the basis for estimating nucleated cell counts. Profiled with immunoSEQ multiplex PCR; TCRdb holds only in-frame clones, not every one. V and J calls and clone size are those listed in that table; D and trimming were worked out from the DNA. The sample holds roughly 33,000 clones; over 85% are singletons and the top ten take 5.2%. The CDR3 has 12 amino acids. V was cut by 4 bases and J by 4 bases, with 8 bases left in between. From germline, CDR1 is SGHRS and CDR2 YFSETQ. This sequence joins TRBV5-1 and TRBJ1-2; D is unclear. This clonotype originated in a human donor in a cohort sampled during active COVID-19. Source material: peripheral blood. CDR3 bases: TGCGCCAGCAGCCCAGGCCCCTATGGCTACACCTTC. Its protein is CASSPGPYGYTF.